This T cell receptor (beta chain) was sequenced in a study of lymphopenia after photon versus proton radiotherapy (dated by TCRdb to between 2017 and 2020). Notes on the research overall: The study compared the immunological effects of photon versus proton radiation therapy in patients with gastrointestinal tumors who developed high-grade lymphopenia. A cohort of some 20 patients with gastrointestinal tumors who received either photon or proton therapy and subsequently developed lymphopenia was included. The study aimed to characterize how the two radiation modalities differ in their impact on the immune system. On the study overall, not on this receptor specifically: The survival association was assessed only in patients who died, and the authors presented better survival with proton therapy as a possibility rather than a demonstrated result. Across the cohort, a larger post-nadir drop in TCR diversity was inversely correlated with overall survival time among patients who died. Relative stability during treatment was observed in proton-treated patients, whereas loss of naive T cells and TCR diversity and gain of effector/memory populations were observed in photon-treated patients. After the lymphocyte count nadir, oligoclonal expansion, especially of CD8+ Temra cells, was observed in photon-treated repertoires, and the drop in diversity was driven by this expansion.

The library was produced with the immunoSEQ multiplex PCR assay. T cell repertoires were profiled with deep sequencing of rearranged TCR beta loci together with multiparametric flow cytometry. Imported from immuneACCESS, the table was reduced by TCRdb to in-frame sequences with V and J called. These copies leave out some clones; in studies compared against another copy, an unresolved V gene accounts for under half, and the cause of the remainder is not known. The sample table shows 150,000 to 200,000 clones, and about 85% are seen once. The top ten clones comprise around 4.5% of the sample. Of note for this clone: What this receptor recognizes is not known. Base quality data are lacking; no much larger clone is found one base away.

Via the germline V gene (reference sequence), CDR1 is LNHDA and CDR2 SQIVND. The V end loses 6 bases and the J end loses 0 bases, and a stretch of 11 bases separates them. The CDR3, from cysteine to phenylalanine, totals 15 residues. The CDR3 DNA has 45 bases and is translated from base 1. The TCR sequence derives from a man between 45 and 60 years old with gastric cancer. The material was peripheral blood, obtained from a patient treated with photon-based radiotherapy. The chain couples TRBV19 to TRBJ1-4; a confident D gene designation cannot be given. The nucleotides read TGTGCCAGTAGAAGAGGAGGCCCAACTAATGAAAAACTGTTTTTT. This is translated as CASRRGGPTNEKLFF.